This T cell receptor (beta chain) originates from a study of blood T cell repertoires in COVID-19. Germline lookup yields CDR1 KGHSH and CDR2 LQKENI. V lost 2 bases and J lost 5; bases outside the gene matches: 8. CDR3 length: 17 amino acids. The protocol was immunoSEQ multiplex PCR, while the TCRdb copy is restricted to in-frame clones and leaves out a portion. The sample includes about 320,000 clones, 90% of them seen just once. The rearrangement links TRBV18 to TRBJ2-1; 11 positions agree with TRBD2. This receptor was obtained from a man aged 55-75 years who had recovered from COVID-19. Sequenced: PBMCs or T cells enriched from blood (not recorded which). The CDR3 protein is CASSPDGASGRNNEQFF. In nucleotides, the CDR3 is TGTGCCAGCTCACCAGATGGGGCTAGCGGGAGGAACAATGAGCAGTTCTTC.